Described below is a single TCR beta chain sequence and its context. Authors' data handling: Reference gene primers were amplified, and this amplification served to estimate nucleated cell counts. Using immunoSEQ multiplex PCR, the repertoire was profiled, and TCRdb retains in-frame clones only, with some absent. V, J and clone size are those of that table, while D and trimming were read from the DNA. The sample has 130,000 to 150,000 clones, around four fifths seen once. The data originate from a study of blood T cell repertoires in COVID-19. Study-wide context: Italy, Spain and the United States were the sources of the convalescent and acute COVID-19 samples.

The ends were cut back, 0 bases at V and 5 bases at J, with 10 bases in the middle. CDR1 is SGHDN and CDR2 is FVKESK in the germline V gene. This CDR3 region has 14 residues. This clonotype was obtained from a human donor in a cohort sampled during active COVID-19. The sample consisted of peripheral blood. This sequence joins TRBV14 and TRBJ1-2; D is unresolved. CDR3 nucleotide sequence: TGTGCCAGCAGCCAAGATGGGCCCCTTTATGGCTACACCTTC. Its translation: CASSQDGPLYGYTF.